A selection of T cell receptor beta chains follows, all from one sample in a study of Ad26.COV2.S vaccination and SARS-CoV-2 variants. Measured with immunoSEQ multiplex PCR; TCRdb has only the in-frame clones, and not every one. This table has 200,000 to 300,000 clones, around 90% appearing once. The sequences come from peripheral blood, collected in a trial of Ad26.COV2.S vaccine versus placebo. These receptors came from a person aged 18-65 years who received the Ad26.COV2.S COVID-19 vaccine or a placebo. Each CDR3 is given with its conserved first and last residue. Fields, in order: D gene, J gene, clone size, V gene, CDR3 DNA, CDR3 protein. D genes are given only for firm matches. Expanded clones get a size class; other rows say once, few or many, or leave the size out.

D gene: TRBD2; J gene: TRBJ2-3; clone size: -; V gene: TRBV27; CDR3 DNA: TGTGCCAGCAGGTCTCCACGTTTGGGGCTAGCGGGGGGGCGGACGCAGTATTTT; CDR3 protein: CASRSPRLGLAGGRTQYF
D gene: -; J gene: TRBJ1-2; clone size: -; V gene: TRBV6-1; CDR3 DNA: TGTGCCAGCAGTGAAGAGATGCGAATGACATCTGACACCTTC; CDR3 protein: CASSEEMRMTSDTF
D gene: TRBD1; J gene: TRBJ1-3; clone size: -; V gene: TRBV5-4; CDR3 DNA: TGTGCCAGCAGATACACAGGGGGCTCTGGAAACACCATATATTTT; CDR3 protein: CASRYTGGSGNTIYF
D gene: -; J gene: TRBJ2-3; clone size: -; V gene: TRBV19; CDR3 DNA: TGTGCCAGTAGCTCCCCGCCCCAGGGAGATACGCAGTATTTT; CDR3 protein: CASSSPPQGDTQYF
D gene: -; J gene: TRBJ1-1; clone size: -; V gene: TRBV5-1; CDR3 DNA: TGCGCCAGCAGCTTGGGGACAGTCCCCATGAACACTGAAGCTTTCTTT; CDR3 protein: CASSLGTVPMNTEAFF
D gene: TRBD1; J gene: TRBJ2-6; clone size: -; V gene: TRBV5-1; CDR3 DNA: TGCGCCAGCAGCATCGGACAGGGTGTGTATGGGGCCAACGTCCTGACTTTC; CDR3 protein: CASSIGQGVYGANVLTF
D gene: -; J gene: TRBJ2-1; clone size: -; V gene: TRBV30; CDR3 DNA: TGTGCCTGGAGTGTTCGGTTCGGCTCCTACAATGAGCAGTTCTTC; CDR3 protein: CAWSVRFGSYNEQFF
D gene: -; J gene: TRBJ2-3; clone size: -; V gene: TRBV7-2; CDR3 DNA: TGTGCCAGCAGCTTATCATACCTGGGTGCAGATACGCAGTATTTT; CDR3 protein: CASSLSYLGADTQYF
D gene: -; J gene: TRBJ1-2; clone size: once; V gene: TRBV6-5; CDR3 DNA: TGTGCCAGCAGTTACTCGGCCAGAACCTATGGCTACACCTTC; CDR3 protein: CASSYSARTYGYTF
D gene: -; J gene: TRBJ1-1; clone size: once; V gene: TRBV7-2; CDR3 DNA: TGTGCCAGCAGCCCTTCCCAGGCCTTGAACACTGAAGCTTTCTTT; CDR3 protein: CASSPSQALNTEAFF
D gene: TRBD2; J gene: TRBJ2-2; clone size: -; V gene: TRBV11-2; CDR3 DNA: TGTGCCAGCAGCTTAGTTAATGGGGGGGCCGGGGAGCTGTTTTTT; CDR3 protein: CASSLVNGGAGELFF
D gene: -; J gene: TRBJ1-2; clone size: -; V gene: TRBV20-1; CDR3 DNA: TGCAGTGCTAGTGTTTGGGGGGGTAGGGGCTACACCTTC; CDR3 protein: CSASVWGGRGYTF
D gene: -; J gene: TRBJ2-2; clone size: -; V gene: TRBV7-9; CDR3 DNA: TGTGCCAGCAGCTCCCTAGGGGGGATCACCGGGGAGCTGTTTTTT; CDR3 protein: CASSSLGGITGELFF
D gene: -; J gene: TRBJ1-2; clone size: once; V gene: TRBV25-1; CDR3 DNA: TGTGCCAGCAGCCCACAGGGCTATGGCTACACCTTC; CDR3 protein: CASSPQGYGYTF
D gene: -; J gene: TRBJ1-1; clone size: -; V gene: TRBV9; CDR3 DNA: TGTGCCAGCAGCGTCCGGGTCGAAGAAGCTTTCTTT; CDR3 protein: CASSVRVEEAFF
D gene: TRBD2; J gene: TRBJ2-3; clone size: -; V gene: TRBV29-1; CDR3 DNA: TGCAGCGTTGAAGATCGCCGGGGGGTTTCGACTAGCGGGAGAGATACGCAGTATTTT; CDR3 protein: CSVEDRRGVSTSGRDTQYF
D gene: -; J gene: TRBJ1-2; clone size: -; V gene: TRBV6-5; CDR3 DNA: TGTGCCAGCAGTTACTCGACGAAGGGAGAAGGCTATGGCTACACCTTC; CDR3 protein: CASSYSTKGEGYGYTF